This entry concerns a single T cell receptor (beta chain). The CDR3 loop spans 16 amino acids. Trimming cost V 3 bases and J 0 bases, with 12 bases left between them. CDR1 is SGHTA, CDR2 FQGNSA, per germline. Using immunoSEQ multiplex PCR, the repertoire was profiled, and TCRdb retains in-frame clones only, with some absent. The data contain 270,000 or so clones, approximately 86% of them singletons. The data derive from a study of blood T cell repertoires in COVID-19. Across the study: Italy, Spain and the United States were the sources of the convalescent and acute COVID-19 samples.

Material: peripheral blood. The TCR comes from a woman aged 18-30 years with acute or convalescent COVID-19. The rearrangement links TRBV7-2 to TRBJ1-5; possible D gene TRBD1, 5 bases. CDR3 loop: CASSFGPTDSNQPQHF. CDR3 nucleotides: TGTGCCAGCAGCTTTGGGCCGACAGATAGCAATCAGCCCCAGCATTTT.